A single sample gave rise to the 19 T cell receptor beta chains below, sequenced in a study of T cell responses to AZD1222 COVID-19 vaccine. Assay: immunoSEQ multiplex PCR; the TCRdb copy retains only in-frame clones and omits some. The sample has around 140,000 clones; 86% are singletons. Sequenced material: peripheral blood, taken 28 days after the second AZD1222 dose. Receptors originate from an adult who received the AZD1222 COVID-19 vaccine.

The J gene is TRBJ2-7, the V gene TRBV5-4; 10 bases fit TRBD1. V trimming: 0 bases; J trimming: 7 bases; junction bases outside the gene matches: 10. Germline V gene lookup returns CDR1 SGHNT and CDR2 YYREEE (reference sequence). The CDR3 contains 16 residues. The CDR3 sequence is CASSLEGDRGGGEQYF. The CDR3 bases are TGTGCCAGCAGCTTGGAGGGGGACAGGGGAGGAGGAGAGCAGTACTTC.

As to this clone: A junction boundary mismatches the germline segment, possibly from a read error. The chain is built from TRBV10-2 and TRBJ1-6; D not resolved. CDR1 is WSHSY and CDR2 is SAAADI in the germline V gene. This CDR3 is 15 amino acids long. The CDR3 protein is CASSDRTGSNPPLHF. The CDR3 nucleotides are TGCGCCAGCAGTGACCGGACCGGGTCTAATCCACCCCTCCACTTT.

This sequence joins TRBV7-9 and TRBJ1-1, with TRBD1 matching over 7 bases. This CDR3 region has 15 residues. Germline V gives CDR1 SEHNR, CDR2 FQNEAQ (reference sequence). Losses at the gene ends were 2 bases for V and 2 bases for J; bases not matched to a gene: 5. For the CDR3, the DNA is TGTGCCAGCAGCTTACTCGGGACAGAAAACACTGAAGCTTTCTTT. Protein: CASSLLGTENTEAFF.

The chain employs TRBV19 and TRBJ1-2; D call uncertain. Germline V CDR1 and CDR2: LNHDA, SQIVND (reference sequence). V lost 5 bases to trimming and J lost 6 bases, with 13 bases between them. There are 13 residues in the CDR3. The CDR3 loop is CASSLGITHGYTF. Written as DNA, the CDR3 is TGTGCCAGTAGTTTAGGTATTACTCATGGCTACACCTTC.

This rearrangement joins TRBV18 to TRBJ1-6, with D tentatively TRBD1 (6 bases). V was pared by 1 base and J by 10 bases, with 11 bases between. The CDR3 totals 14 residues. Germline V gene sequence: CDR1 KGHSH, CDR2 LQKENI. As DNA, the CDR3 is TGTGCCAGCTCACCACGGCCAGGGGAATCACCCCTCCACTTT. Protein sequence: CASSPRPGESPLHF.

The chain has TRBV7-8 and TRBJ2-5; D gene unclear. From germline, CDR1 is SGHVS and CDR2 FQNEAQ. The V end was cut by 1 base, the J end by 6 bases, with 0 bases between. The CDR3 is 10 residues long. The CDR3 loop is CASSLETQYF. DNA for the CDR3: TGTGCCAGCAGCTTAGAGACCCAGTACTTC. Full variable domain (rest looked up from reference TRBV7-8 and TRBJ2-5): GAGVSQSPRYKVAKRGQDVALRCDPISGHVSLFWYQQALGQGPEFLTYFQNEAQLDKSGLPSDRFFAERPEGSVSTLKIQRTQQEDSAVYLCASSLETQYFGPGTRLLVL.

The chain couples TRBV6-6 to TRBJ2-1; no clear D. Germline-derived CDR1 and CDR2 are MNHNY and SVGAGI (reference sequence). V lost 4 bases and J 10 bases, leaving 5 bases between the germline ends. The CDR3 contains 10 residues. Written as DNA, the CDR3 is TGTGCCAGCAGTTGGGGAGAGCAGTTCTTC. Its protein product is CASSWGEQFF.

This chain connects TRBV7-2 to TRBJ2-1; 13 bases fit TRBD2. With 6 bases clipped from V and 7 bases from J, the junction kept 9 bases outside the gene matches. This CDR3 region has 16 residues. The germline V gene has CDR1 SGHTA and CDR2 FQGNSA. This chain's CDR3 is CASSHQGLAGENEQFF. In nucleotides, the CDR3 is TGTGCCAGCAGTCACCAAGGACTAGCGGGAGAGAATGAGCAGTTCTTC.

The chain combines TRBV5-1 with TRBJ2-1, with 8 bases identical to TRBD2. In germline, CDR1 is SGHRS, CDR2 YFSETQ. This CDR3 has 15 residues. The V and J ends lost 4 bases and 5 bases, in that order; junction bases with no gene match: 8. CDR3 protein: CASSDPGLGNNEQFF. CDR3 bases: TGCGCCAGCAGCGATCCGGGACTAGGGAACAATGAGCAGTTCTTC.

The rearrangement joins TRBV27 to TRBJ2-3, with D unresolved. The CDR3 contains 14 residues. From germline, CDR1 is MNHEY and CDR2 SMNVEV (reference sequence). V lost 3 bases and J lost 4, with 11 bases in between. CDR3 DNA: TGTGCCAGCAGTTTCTCCTATGAGGCAGATACGCAGTATTTT. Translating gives CASSFSYEADTQYF.

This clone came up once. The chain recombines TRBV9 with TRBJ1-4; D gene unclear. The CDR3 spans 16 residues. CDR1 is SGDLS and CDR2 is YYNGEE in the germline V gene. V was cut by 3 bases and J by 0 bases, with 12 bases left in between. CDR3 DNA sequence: TGTGCCAGCAGCGGCGGGTTTGGTGCAACTAATGAAAAACTGTTTTTT. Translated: CASSGGFGATNEKLFF.

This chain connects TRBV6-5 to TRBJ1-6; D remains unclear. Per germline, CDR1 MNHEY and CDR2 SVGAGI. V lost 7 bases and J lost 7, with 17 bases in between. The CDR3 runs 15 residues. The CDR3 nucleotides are TGTGCCAGCACCTATTTATCCGGGCCCAATTCACCCCTCCACTTT. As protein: CASTYLSGPNSPLHF.

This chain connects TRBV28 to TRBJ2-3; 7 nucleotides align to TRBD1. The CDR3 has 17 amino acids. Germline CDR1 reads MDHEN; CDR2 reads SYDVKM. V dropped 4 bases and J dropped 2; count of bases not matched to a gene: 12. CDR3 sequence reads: CASSYLWDSTPTDTQYF. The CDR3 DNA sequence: TGTGCCAGCAGTTACCTCTGGGACAGTACTCCCACAGATACGCAGTATTTT.

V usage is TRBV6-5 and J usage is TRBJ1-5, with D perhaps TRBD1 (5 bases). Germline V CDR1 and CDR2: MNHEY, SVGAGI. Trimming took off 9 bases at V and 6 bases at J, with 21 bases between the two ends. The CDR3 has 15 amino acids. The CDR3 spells CASLYGAGTGQPQHF. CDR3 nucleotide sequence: TGTGCCAGTCTATACGGGGCAGGGACGGGTCAGCCCCAGCATTTT.

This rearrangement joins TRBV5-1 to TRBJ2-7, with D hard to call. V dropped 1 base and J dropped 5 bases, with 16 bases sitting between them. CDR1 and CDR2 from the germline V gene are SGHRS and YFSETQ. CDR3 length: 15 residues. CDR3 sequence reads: CASSLMGLLGDEQYF. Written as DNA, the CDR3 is TGCGCCAGCAGCTTGATGGGTCTTCTTGGGGACGAGCAGTACTTC.

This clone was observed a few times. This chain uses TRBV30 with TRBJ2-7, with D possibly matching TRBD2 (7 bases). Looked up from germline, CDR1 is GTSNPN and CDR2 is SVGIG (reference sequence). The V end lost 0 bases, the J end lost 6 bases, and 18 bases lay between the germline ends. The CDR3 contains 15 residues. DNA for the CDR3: TGTGCCTGGAGTGTGATCGCCGGGGGGCGTCCCGAGCAGTACTTC. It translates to CAWSVIAGGRPEQYF.

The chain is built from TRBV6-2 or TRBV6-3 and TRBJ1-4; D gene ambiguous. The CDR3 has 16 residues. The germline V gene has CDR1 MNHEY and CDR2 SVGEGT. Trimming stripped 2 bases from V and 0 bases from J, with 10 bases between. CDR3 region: CASSYALAATNEKLFF. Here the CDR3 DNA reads TGTGCCAGCAGTTACGCCCTTGCTGCAACTAATGAAAAACTGTTTTTT.

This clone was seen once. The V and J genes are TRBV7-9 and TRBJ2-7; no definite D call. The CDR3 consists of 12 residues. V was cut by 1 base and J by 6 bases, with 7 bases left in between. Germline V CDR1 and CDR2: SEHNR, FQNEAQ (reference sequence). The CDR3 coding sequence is TGTGCCAGCAGCTTAGGAGGTACCGAGCAGTACTTC. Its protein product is CASSLGGTEQYF.

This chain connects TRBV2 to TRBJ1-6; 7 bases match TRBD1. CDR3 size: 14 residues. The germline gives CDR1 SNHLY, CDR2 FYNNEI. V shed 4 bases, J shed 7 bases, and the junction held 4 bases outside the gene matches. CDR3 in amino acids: CASSVDRKNSPLHF. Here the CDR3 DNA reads TGTGCCAGCAGTGTGGACAGGAAAAATTCACCCCTCCACTTT.